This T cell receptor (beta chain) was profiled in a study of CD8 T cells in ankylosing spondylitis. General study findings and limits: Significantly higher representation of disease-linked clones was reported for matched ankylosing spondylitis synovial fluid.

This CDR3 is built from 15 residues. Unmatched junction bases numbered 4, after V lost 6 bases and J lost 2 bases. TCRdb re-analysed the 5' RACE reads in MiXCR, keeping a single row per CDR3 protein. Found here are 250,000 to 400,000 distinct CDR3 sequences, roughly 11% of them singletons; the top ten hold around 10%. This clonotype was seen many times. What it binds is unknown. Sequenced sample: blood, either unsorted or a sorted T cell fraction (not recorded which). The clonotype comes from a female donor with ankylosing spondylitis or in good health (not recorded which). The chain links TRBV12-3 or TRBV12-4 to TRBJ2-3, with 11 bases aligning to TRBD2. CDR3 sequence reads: CASRGTSGNTDTQYF. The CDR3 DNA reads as TGTGCCAGCAGGGGGACTAGCGGAAACACAGATACGCAGTATTTT.